This T cell receptor beta chain is drawn from a study of T cells in localized non-small cell lung cancer. The ends were cut back, 2 bases at V and 0 bases at J, with 11 bases in the middle. This CDR3 spans 16 amino acids. CDR1 and CDR2 (germline): SGHTA, FQGNSA. A word on this clone: The antigen is undetermined.

Study-level findings and limits: Within adjacent lung there appeared a median about 54 of the top 100 tumor clones. Density of T cells in blood, when higher, went with longer overall survival. Sequencing, confined to only one tumor region, leaves heterogeneity possible.

Data came from immunoSEQ multiplex PCR; TCRdb stores just in-frame clones and leaves some out. The table records tens of thousands of clones, approximately 88% of them present only once. The chain is built from TRBV7-2 and TRBJ1-5; D is undetermined. The TCR was taken from a woman aged 35 to 70 with stage I lung adenocarcinoma. The sample consisted of peripheral blood, taken before any cancer treatment. DNA of the CDR3: TGTGCCAGCAGCTTAAGCAACGGTCTTAGCAATCAGCCCCAGCATTTT. It yields the protein CASSLSNGLSNQPQHF.